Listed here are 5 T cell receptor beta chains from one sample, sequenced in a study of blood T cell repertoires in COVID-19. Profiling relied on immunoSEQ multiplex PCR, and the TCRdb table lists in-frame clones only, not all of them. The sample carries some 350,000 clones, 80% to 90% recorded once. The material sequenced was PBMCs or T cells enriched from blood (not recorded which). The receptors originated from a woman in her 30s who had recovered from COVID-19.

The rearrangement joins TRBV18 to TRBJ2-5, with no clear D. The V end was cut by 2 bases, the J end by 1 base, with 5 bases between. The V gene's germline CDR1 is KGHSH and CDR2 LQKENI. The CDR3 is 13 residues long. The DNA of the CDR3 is TGTGCCAGCTCACCAACAATCCAAGAGACCCAGTACTTC. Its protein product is CASSPTIQETQYF.

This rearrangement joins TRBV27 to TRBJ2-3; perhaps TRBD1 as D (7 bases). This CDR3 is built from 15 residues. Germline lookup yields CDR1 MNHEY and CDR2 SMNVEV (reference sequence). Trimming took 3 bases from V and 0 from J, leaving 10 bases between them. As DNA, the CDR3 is TGTGCCAGCAGTTTGGAGGGGGCGAGCACAGATACGCAGTATTTT. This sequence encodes CASSLEGASTDTQYF.

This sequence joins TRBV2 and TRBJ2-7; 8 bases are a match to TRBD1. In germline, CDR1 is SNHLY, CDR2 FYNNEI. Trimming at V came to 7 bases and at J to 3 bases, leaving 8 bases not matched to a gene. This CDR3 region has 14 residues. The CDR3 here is CASTLDRDFYEQYF. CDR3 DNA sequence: TGTGCCAGCACCCTGGACAGGGATTTCTACGAGCAGTACTTC.

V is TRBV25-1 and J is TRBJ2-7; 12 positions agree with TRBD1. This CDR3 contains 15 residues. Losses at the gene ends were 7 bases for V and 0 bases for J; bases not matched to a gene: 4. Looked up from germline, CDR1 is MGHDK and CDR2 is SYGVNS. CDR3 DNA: TGTGCCAGCACCTCGGGACAGGGGGCCTCCTACGAGCAGTACTTC. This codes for CASTSGQGASYEQYF.

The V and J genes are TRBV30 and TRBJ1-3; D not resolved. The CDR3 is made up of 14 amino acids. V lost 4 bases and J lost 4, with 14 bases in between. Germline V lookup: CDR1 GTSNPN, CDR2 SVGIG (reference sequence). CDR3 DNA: TGTGCCTGGACACCTAGTATGAGGGGAAACACCATATATTTT. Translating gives CAWTPSMRGNTIYF.